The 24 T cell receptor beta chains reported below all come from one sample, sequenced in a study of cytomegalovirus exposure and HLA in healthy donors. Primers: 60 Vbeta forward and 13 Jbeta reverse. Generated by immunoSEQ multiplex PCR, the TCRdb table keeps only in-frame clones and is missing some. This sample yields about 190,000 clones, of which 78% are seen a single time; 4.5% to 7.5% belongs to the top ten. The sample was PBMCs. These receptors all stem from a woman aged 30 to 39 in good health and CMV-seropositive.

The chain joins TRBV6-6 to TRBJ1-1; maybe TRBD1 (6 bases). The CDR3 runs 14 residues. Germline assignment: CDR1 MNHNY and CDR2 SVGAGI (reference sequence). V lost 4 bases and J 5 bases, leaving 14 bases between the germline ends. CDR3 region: CASSLKHQGTEAFF. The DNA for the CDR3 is TGTGCCAGCAGTTTAAAACATCAGGGGACTGAAGCTTTCTTT.

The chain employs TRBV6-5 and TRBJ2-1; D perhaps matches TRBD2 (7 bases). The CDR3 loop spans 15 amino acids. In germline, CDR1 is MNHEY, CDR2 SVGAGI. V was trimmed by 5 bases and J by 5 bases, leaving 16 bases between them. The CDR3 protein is CASSPLGGANNEQFF. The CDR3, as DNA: TGTGCCAGCAGTCCTTTGGGGGGGGCTAACAATGAGCAGTTCTTC.

The CDR3 loop reads CASSFPGTGIDEQYF. Here the CDR3 DNA reads TGTGCCAGCAGTTTCCCCGGGACAGGGATCGACGAGCAGTACTTC. V usage is TRBV28 and J usage is TRBJ2-7, with 9 nucleotides matching TRBD1. The V and J ends lost 3 bases and 5 bases, in that order; junction bases with no gene match: 8. CDR1 and CDR2 (germline): MDHEN, SYDVKM. The CDR3 has 15 residues. The whole variable domain, remainder taken from reference TRBV28 and TRBJ2-7, is DVKVTQSSRYLVKRTGEKVFLECVQDMDHENMFWYRQDPGLGLRLIYFSYDVKMKEKGDIPEGYSVSREKKERFSLILESASTNQTSMYLCASSFPGTGIDEQYFGPGTRLTVT.

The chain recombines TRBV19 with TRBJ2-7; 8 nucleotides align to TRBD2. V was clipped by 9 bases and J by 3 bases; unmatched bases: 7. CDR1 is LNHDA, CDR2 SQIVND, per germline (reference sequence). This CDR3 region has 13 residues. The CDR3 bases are TGTGCCAGCGAAGCGGGAGACGGCTACGAGCAGTACTTC. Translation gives CASEAGDGYEQYF.

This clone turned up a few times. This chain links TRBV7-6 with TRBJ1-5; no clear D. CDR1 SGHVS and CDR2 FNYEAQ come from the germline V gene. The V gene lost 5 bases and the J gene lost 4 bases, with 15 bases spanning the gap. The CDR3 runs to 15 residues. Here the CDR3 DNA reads TGTGCCAGCAGCAGAGACGGATCTAGAAATCAGCCCCAGCATTTT. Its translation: CASSRDGSRNQPQHF.

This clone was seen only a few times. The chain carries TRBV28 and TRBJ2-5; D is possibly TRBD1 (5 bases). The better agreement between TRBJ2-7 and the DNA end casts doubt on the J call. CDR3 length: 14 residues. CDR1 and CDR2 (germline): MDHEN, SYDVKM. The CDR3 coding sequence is TGTGCCAGCAGTTTAGGGCAGCAGGGCTACGAGCAGTACTTC. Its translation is CASSLGQQGYEQYF.

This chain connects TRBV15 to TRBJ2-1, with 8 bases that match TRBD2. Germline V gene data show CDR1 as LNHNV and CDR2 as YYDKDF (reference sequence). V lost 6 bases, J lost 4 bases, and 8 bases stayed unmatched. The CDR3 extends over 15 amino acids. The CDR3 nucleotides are TGTGCCACCAGATGGGCGGGGGGACCTTACAATGAGCAGTTCTTC. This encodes CATRWAGGPYNEQFF.

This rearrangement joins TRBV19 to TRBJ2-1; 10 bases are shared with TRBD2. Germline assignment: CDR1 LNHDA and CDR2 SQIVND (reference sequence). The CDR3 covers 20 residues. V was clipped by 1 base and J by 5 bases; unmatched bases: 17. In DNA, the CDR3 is TGTGCCAGTAGTATAGGTACGGCTAGCGGGAGCAGGTACCCAAACAATGAGCAGTTCTTC. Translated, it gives CASSIGTASGSRYPNNEQFF.

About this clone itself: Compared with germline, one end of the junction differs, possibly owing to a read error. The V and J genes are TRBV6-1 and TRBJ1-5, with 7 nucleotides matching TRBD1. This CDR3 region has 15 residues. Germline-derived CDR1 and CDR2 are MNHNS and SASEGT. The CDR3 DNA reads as TGTGTCAGCAGCGTAATTACAGGGGTGAATCAGCCCCAGCATTTT. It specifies CVSSVITGVNQPQHF.

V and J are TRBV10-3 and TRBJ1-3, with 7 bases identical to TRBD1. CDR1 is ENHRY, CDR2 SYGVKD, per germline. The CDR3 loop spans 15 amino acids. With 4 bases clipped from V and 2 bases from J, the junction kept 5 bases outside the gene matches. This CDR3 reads CAISVPTGTGNTIYF. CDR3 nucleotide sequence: TGTGCCATCAGTGTTCCGACAGGGACTGGAAACACCATATATTTT.

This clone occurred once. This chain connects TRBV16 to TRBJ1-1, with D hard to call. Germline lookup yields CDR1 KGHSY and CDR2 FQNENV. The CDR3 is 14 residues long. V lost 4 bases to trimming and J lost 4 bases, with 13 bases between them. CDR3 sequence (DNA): TGTGCCAGCAGCCGACCGTTGGCGGCCACTGAAGCTTTCTTT. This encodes CASSRPLAATEAFF.

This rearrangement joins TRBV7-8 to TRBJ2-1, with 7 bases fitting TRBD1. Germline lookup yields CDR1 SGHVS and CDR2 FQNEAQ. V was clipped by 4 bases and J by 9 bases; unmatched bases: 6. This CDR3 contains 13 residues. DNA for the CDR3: TGTGCCAGCAGCTCCTGGGACAGCGGTGAGCAGTTCTTC. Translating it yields CASSSWDSGEQFF.

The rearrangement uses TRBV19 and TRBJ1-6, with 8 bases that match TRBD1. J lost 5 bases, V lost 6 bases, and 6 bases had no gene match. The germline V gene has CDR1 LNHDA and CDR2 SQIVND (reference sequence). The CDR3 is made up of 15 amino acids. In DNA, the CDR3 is TGTGCCAGTAGGGGGAACAGGGGGGATAATTCACCCCTCCACTTT. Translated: CASRGNRGDNSPLHF.

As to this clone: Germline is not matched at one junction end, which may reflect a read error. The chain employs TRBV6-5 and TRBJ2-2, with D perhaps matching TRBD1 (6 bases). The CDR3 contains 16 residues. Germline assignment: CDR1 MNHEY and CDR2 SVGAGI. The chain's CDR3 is CASTYLGQMNTGELFF. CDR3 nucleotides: TGTGCCAGCACTTACCTTGGACAGATGAACACCGGGGAGCTGTTTTTT.

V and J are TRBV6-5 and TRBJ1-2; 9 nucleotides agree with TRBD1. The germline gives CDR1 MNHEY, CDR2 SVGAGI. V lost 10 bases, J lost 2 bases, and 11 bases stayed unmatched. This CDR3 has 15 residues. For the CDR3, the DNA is TGTGCCACAGCTCGGGACAGGGCCTCAAACTATGGCTACACCTTC. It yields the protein CATARDRASNYGYTF.

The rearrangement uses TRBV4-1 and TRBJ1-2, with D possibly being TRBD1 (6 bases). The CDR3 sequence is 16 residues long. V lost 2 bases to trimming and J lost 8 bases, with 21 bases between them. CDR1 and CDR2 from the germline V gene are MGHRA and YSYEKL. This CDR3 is CASSQLQIRGHGGYTF. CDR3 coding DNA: TGCGCCAGCAGCCAATTACAGATCAGGGGCCATGGGGGCTACACCTTC.

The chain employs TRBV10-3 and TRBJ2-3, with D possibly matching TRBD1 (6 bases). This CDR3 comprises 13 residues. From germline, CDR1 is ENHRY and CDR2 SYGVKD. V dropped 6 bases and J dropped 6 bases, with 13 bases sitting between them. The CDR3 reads CAIRLQGPDTQYF. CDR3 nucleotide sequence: TGTGCCATCAGATTACAGGGCCCCGATACGCAGTATTTT.

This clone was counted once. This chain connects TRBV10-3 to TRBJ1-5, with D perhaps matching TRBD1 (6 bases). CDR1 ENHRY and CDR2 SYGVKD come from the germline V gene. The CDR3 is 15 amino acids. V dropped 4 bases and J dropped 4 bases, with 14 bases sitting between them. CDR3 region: CAISGSGVGNQPQHF. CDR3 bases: TGTGCCATCAGTGGCTCAGGGGTCGGGAATCAGCCCCAGCATTTT.

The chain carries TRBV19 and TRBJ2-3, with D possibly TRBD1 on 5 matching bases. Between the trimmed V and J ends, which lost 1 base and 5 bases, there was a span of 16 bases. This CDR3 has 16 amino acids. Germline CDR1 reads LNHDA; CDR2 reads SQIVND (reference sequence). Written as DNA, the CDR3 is TGTGCCAGTAGTATAGCCCTAAGGGGCTCTAAAGATACGCAGTATTTT. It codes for CASSIALRGSKDTQYF. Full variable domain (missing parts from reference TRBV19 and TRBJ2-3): DGGITQSPKYLFRKEGQNVTLSCEQNLNHDAMYWYRQDPGQGLRLIYYSQIVNDFQKGDIAEGYSVSREKKESFPLTVTSAQKNPTAFYLCASSIALRGSKDTQYFGPGTRLTVL.

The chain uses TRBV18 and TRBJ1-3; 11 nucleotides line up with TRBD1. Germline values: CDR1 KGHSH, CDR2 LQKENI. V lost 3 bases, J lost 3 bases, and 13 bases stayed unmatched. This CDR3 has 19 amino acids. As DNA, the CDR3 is TGTGCCAGCTCACCTTACGGACAGGGGGCGTTGAGCGGTGGAAACACCATATATTTT. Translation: CASSPYGQGALSGGNTIYF.

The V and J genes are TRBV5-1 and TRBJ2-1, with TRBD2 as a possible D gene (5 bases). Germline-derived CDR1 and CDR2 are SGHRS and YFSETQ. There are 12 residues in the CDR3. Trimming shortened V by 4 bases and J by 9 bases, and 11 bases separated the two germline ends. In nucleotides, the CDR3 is TGCGCCAGCAGCCCGAGGGCGGCTGAGCAGTTCTTC. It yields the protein CASSPRAAEQFF.

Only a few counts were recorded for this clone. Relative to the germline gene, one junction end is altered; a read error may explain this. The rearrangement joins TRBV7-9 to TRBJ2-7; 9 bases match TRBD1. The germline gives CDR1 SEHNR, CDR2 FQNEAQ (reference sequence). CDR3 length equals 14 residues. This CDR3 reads CASSFDLLDGTGTF. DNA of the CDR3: TGTGCCAGCAGCTTTGATCTGTTGGACGGGACAGGGACCTTC.

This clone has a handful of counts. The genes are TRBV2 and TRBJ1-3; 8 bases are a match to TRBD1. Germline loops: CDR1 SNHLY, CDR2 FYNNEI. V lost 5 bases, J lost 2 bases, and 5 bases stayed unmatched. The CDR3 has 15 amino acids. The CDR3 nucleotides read TGTGCCAGCAGTCCTCAGGGGGCGGCTGGAAACACCATATATTTT. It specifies CASSPQGAAGNTIYF.

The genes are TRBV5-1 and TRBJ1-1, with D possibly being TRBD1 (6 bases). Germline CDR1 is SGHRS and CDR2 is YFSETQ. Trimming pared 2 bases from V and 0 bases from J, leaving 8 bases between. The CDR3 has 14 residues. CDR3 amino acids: CASSFGQLNTEAFF. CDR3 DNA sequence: TGCGCCAGCAGCTTTGGACAGCTGAACACTGAAGCTTTCTTT.